The sample holds a few counts of the clone carrying this T cell receptor (beta chain). Its specificity is not known. This sample is drawn from a study of type 1 regulatory T cells. In the study overall: This in vitro CD4 product, T-allo10, is enriched for Tr1 cells and alloantigen-specific. Study observations and caveats: Tr1 cells had a more restricted TCR repertoire than non-Tr1 cells.

Each CDR3 protein is one row after TCRdb ran MiXCR on the reads. The sample carries about 62,000 distinct CDR3 sequences, approximately 67% recorded once. Trimming stripped 1 base from V and 11 bases from J, with 14 bases between. Looked up from germline, CDR1 is SGHAT and CDR2 is FQNNGV. The CDR3 contains 13 residues. The genes are TRBV11-2 and TRBJ1-1; D not resolved. Sequences were obtained from cultured non-Tr1 T cells, either the whole culture or a sorted T cell fraction (not recorded which). This TCR was sampled from a human donor in good health. In DNA form, the CDR3 reads TGTGCCAGCAGCTTAGGGGCGGGTGGACCCGCTTTCTTT. Protein product: CASSLGAGGPAFF. The full variable domain, completed using reference TRBV11-2 and TRBJ1-1, is EAGVAQSPRYKIIEKRQSVAFWCNPISGHATLYWYQQILGQGPKLLIQFQNNGVVDDSQLPKDRFSAERLKGVDSTLKIQPAKLEDSAVYLCASSLGAGGPAFFGQGTRLTVV.